This TCR beta chain was recorded in a study of monozygotic twins with inflammatory bowel disease. Study-wide results and limits: No one strong IBD-associated signal or clonotype was supported.

In the case of this clonotype: Its antigen remains unidentified.

CDR3 length: 19 amino acids. CDR1 is SGHAT, CDR2 FQDESV, per germline (reference sequence). A template switching step added UMIs, each with a 6-nucleotide sample barcode. TCRdb processed the 5' RACE reads again and assigns one entry to each CDR3 protein, with no DNA. This sample contains about 380,000 distinct CDR3 sequences. Per donor, over 2 ml of blood was collected and frozen. The sequence was collected from a human donor with ulcerative colitis or Crohn's disease, or a healthy co-twin of an affected twin (not recorded which). The genes are TRBV11-1 and TRBJ2-7; TCRdb indicates TRBD1, and absent DNA this call remains unverified. The sample taken for sequencing was blood. CDR3 in amino acids: CASSFLGTGPNPLGYEQYF.